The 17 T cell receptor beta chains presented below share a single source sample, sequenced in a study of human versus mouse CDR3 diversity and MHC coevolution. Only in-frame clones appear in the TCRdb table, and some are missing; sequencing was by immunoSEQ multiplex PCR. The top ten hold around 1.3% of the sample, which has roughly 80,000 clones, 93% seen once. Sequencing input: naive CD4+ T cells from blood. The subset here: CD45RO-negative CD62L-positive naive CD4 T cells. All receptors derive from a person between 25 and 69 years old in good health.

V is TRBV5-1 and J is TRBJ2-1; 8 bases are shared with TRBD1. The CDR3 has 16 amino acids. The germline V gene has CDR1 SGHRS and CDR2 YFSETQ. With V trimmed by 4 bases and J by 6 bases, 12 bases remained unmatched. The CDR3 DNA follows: TGCGCCAGCAGCGGATCCCCCCGCAGGGGGCGCAATGAGCAGTTCTTC. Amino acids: CASSGSPRRGRNEQFF.

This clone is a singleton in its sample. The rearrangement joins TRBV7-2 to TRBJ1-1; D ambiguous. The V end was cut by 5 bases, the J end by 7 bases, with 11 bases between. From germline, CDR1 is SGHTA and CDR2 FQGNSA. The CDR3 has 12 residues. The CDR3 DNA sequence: TGTGCCAGCAGCCGTAGGAGAAGTGAAGCTTTCTTT. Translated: CASSRRRSEAFF.

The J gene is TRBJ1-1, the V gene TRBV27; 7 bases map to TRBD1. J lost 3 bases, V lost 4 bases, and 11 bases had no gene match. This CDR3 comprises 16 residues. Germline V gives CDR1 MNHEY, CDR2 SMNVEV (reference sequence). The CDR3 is CASSSPVGTADTEAFF. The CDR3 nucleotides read TGTGCCAGCAGTTCACCCGTCGGGACAGCCGACACTGAAGCTTTCTTT.

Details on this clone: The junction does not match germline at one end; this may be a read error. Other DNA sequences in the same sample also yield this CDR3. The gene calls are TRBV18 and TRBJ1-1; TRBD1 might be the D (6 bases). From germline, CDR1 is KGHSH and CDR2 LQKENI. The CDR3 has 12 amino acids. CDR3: CASSPGQTEAFF. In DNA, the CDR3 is TGTGCCAGCTCACCCGGACAGACCGAAGCCTTCTTT.

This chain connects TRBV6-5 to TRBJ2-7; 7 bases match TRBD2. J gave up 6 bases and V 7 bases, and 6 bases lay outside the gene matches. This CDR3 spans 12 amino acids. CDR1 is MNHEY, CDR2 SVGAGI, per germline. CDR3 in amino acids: CASTSTGGEQYF. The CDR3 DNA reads TGTGCCAGCACCTCGACGGGGGGCGAGCAGTACTTC.

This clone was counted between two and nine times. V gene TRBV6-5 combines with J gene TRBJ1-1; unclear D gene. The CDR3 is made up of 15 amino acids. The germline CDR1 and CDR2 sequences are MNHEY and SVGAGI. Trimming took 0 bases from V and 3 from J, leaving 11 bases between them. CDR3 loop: CASSYSSKRDTEAFF. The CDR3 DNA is TGTGCCAGCAGTTACTCCTCTAAACGGGACACTGAAGCTTTCTTT.

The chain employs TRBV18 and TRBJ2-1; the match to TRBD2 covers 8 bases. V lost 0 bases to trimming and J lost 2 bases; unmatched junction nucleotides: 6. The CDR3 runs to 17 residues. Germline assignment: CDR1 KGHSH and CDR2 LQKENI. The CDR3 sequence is CASSPPTSVSPYNEQFF. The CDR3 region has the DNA TGTGCCAGCTCACCACCGACTAGCGTTTCCCCCTACAATGAGCAGTTCTTC.

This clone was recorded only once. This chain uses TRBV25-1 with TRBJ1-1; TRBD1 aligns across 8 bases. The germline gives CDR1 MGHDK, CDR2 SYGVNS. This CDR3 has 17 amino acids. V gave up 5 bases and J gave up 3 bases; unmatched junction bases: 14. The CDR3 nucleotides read TGTGCCAGCAGTTCTACGTGGACAGGGAGTAAGGACACTGAAGCTTTCTTT. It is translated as CASSSTWTGSKDTEAFF.

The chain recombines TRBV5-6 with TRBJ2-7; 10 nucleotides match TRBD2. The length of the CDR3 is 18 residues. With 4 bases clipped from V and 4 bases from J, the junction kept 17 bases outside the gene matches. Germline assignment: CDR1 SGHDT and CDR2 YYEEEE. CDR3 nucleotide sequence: TGTGCCAGCAGCGGCTGGACTAGCGGAGGCCATGGGCCATACGAGCAGTACTTC. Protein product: CASSGWTSGGHGPYEQYF.

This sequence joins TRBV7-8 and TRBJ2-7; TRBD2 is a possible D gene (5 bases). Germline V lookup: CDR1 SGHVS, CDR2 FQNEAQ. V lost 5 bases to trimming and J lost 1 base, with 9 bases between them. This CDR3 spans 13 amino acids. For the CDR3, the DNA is TGTGCCAGCAGCATAACGGGATCCTACGAGCAGTACTTC. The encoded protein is CASSITGSYEQYF.

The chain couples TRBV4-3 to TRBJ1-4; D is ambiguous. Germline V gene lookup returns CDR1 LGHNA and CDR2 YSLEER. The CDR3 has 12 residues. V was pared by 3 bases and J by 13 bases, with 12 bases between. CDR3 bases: TGCGCCAGCAGCCATACCCCACCCAGACTGTTTTTT. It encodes CASSHTPPRLFF.

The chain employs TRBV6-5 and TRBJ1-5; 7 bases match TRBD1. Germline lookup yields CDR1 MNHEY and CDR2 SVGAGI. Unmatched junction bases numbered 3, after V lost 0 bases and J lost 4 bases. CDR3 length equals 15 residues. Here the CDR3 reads CASSYSTGQNQPQHF. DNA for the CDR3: TGTGCCAGCAGTTACTCGACGGGACAGAATCAGCCCCAGCATTTT.

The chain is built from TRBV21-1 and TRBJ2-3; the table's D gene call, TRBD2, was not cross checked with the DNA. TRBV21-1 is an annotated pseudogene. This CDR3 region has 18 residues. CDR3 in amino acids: CASSKGLAGDKIRDTQYF. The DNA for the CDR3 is TGTGCCAGCAGCAAAGGACTAGCGGGGGATAAGATTCGGGATACGCAGTATTTT.

The CDR3 DNA reads as TGTGCCAGCTCACCGGGACAACTGAACACTGAAGCTTTCTTT. This sequence encodes CASSPGQLNTEAFF. V usage is TRBV18 and J usage is TRBJ1-1, with D tentatively TRBD1 (6 bases). V lost 3 bases and J 0 bases, leaving 8 bases between the germline ends. Germline-derived CDR1 and CDR2 are KGHSH and LQKENI. The CDR3 spans 14 residues.

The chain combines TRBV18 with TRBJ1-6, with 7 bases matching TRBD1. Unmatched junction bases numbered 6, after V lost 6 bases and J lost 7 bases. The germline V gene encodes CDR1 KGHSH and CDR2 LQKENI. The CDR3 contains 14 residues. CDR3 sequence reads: CASSRDRVNSPLHF. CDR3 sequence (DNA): TGTGCCAGCTCCCGCGACAGGGTCAATTCACCCCTCCACTTT.

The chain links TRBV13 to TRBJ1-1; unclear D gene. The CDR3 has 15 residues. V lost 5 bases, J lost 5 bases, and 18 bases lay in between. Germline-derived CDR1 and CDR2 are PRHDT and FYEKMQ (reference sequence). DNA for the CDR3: TGTGCCAGCAGCCCCCCCCGGTCTCTCAGGACTGAAGCTTTCTTT. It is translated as CASSPPRSLRTEAFF.

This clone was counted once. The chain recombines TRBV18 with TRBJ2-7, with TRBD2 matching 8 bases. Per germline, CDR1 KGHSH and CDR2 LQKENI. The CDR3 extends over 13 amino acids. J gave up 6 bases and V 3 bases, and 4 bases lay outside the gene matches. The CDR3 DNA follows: TGTGCCAGCTCACCGTTGCTAGCGGGCGAGCAGTACTTC. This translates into CASSPLLAGEQYF.